This TCR beta chain stems from a study of OX40 agonist ivuxolimab in advanced cancers. About the study: As their treatment, patients were administered ivuxolimab, an agonistic anti-OX40 (CD134) antibody. Ivuxolimab, which patients received intravenously every 2 weeks, was dosed at 0.01 to 10 mg/kg.

Assay: immunoSEQ multiplex PCR; the TCRdb copy retains only in-frame clones and omits some. The sample has about 84,000 clones, roughly 85% seen once. The CDR3 spans 16 residues. V was shortened by 1 base and J by 0 bases, with 11 bases between the two germline ends. Looked up from germline, CDR1 is SGHTA and CDR2 is FQGNSA. The source was CD4+ or CD8+ T cells sorted from blood, collected in a trial of the OX40 agonist ivuxolimab. The chain employs TRBV7-2 and TRBJ2-3, with a possible D match to TRBD2 (5 bases). This clonotype originated in an adult with an advanced solid tumor such as melanoma, head and neck, liver or kidney cancer. CDR3 residues: CASSLVGGPSTDTQYF. CDR3 coding DNA: TGTGCCAGCAGCTTAGTAGGCGGGCCTAGCACAGATACGCAGTATTTT.